This entry lists 25 T cell receptor beta chains sequenced from one sample in a study of T-cell memory formation after mild COVID-19. TCRdb re-called the 5' RACE reads through MiXCR, storing one row per CDR3 protein. Of 250,000 to 350,000 distinct CDR3 sequences in the sample, 19% were seen once. The sample taken for sequencing was PBMCs or a T cell subset sorted from them (not recorded which). Receptors originate from a man younger than 30 who had mild COVID-19 (a few samples of this study predate the infection). Cell type and time point are not known.

This clonotype has more than one count but fewer than ten. The chain couples TRBV4-1 to TRBJ2-7, with D unresolved. V shed 0 bases and J shed 2 bases, with 11 bases lying between them. The CDR3 is 15 residues long. From germline, CDR1 is MGHRA and CDR2 YSYEKL. As DNA, the CDR3 is TGCGCCAGCAGCCAAGATCGGAACGGCCCCTACGAGCAGTACTTC. Protein: CASSQDRNGPYEQYF.

J is TRBJ1-1 and V is TRBV7-9; the D gene is possibly TRBD1 (6 bases). The germline V gene has CDR1 SEHNR and CDR2 FQNEAQ (reference sequence). The V end lost 1 base, the J end lost 0 bases, and 15 bases lay between the germline ends. The CDR3 consists of 17 residues. The CDR3 DNA reads as TGTGCCAGCAGCTTAGTGGGCTACCAGGGGATGAACACTGAAGCTTTCTTT. Translating gives CASSLVGYQGMNTEAFF.

This clonotype has a single count. This sequence joins TRBV7-2 and TRBJ2-2; D ambiguous. The CDR3 has 14 residues. With 0 bases removed from V and 6 bases from J, the gap between germline ends came to 8 bases. The germline V gene has CDR1 SGHTA and CDR2 FQGNSA. The CDR3 loop reads CASSLARRAGELFF. The CDR3 coding sequence is TGTGCCAGCAGCTTAGCGCGAAGGGCCGGGGAGCTGTTTTTT.

The J gene is TRBJ2-7, the V gene TRBV20-1; 10 bases map to TRBD1. V shed 2 bases and J 5 bases; nucleotides not matched to a gene: 6. The CDR3 length is 14 residues. Germline CDR1 reads DFQATT; CDR2 reads SNEGSKA (reference sequence). In DNA, the CDR3 is TGCAGTGCTAGACCAGACAGGGGGCAAGACGAGCAGTACGTC. It is translated as CSARPDRGQDEQYV.

The chain combines TRBV10-3 with TRBJ1-6; 7 bases align to TRBD1. Per germline, CDR1 ENHRY and CDR2 SYGVKD. The CDR3 loop spans 16 amino acids. V lost 5 bases, J lost 10 bases, and 14 bases stayed unmatched. Here the CDR3 reads CAISTGQSPSASPLHF. CDR3 bases: TGTGCCATCAGTACGGGACAGTCCCCATCCGCATCACCCCTCCACTTT.

This clonotype has more than one count but fewer than ten. The CDR3 spells CASSDFGTGGTDTQYF. The CDR3 DNA reads as TGCGCCAGCAGTGATTTTGGGACAGGGGGCACAGATACGCAGTATTTT. This chain uses TRBV10-1 with TRBJ2-3; TRBD1 agrees at 10 bases. The germline V gene has CDR1 WNHNN and CDR2 SYGVQD (reference sequence). The CDR3 is 16 amino acids. Trimming cost V 3 bases and J 1 base; bases outside gene matches: 4.

This clonotype showed up many times. This sequence joins TRBV5-5 and TRBJ2-6; D uncertain. This CDR3 comprises 16 residues. Germline lookup yields CDR1 SGHKS and CDR2 YYEKEE (reference sequence). V lost 4 bases and J lost 6, with 17 bases in between. The CDR3 DNA reads as TGTGCCAGCAGCCATGCCCGACTGGCAGAGGCCAACGTCCTGACTTTC. Its translation is CASSHARLAEANVLTF.

The gene calls are TRBV11-2 and TRBJ2-7; TRBD1 matches 9 bases. Looked up from germline, CDR1 is SGHAT and CDR2 is FQNNGV. With 3 bases clipped from V and 5 bases from J, the junction kept 8 bases outside the gene matches. The CDR3 is 15 amino acids. Written as DNA, the CDR3 is TGTGCCAGCAGCTTGGCCCGGGACAGGGAACACGAGCAGTACTTC. This codes for CASSLARDREHEQYF.

The table lists this clonotype with many counts. This rearrangement joins TRBV7-9 to TRBJ2-1; D possibly matches TRBD1 or TRBD2 (5 bases each). Trimming took off 5 bases at V and 7 bases at J, with 21 bases between the two ends. Germline loops: CDR1 SEHNR, CDR2 FQNEAQ (reference sequence). This CDR3 comprises 16 residues. CDR3 DNA sequence: TGTGCCAGCAGCAGGGGCCCCCAGGGACGTCGGAATGAGCAGTTCTTC. It is translated as CASSRGPQGRRNEQFF.

This clonotype was seen a handful of times. This chain connects TRBV7-9 to TRBJ2-3, with 9 bases aligning to TRBD1. CDR3 length: 14 amino acids. Germline V gene lookup returns CDR1 SEHNR and CDR2 FQNEAQ (reference sequence). J gave up 2 bases and V 5 bases, and 2 bases lay outside the gene matches. CDR3 in amino acids: CASSRQGVTDTQYF. CDR3 DNA: TGTGCCAGCAGCCGACAGGGGGTCACAGATACGCAGTATTTT. Using reference TRBV7-9 and TRBJ2-3 for the parts outside the CDR3, the full variable domain is DTGVSQNPRHKITKRGQNVTFRCDPISEHNRLYWYRQTLGQGPEFLTYFQNEAQLEKSRLLSDRFSAERPKGSFSTLEIQRTEQGDSAMYLCASSRQGVTDTQYFGPGTRLTVL.

The chain is built from TRBV9 and TRBJ2-5; 7 positions match TRBD1. This CDR3 region has 15 residues. Trimming at V came to 0 bases and at J to 4 bases, leaving 6 bases not matched to a gene. CDR1 is SGDLS and CDR2 is YYNGEE in the germline V gene. CDR3 residues: CASSVVGQVAETQYF. The DNA of the CDR3 is TGTGCCAGCAGCGTAGTTGGACAGGTTGCAGAGACCCAGTACTTC.

This clonotype has just a few counts. The V gene is TRBV20-1, the J gene TRBJ2-7, with TRBD1 as a possible D gene (6 bases). V was clipped by 3 bases and J by 2 bases, with 11 bases between them. The CDR3 runs 13 residues. Germline CDR1 reads DFQATT; CDR2 reads SNEGSKA (reference sequence). CDR3 bases: TGCAGTGCTAGTTTGGACAGCCCCTACGAGCAGTACTTC. As protein: CSASLDSPYEQYF.

The gene calls are TRBV7-2 and TRBJ1-2, with D maybe TRBD1 (5 bases). V lost 2 bases and J 4 bases, leaving 14 bases between the germline ends. This CDR3 region has 15 residues. Germline V lookup: CDR1 SGHTA, CDR2 FQGNSA. The CDR3 here is CASSLREAGIYGYTF. The CDR3 DNA reads as TGTGCCAGCAGCTTAAGGGAGGCAGGGATCTATGGCTACACCTTC.

The chain carries TRBV2 and TRBJ2-3, with D hard to call. V was pared by 1 base and J by 1 base, with 9 bases between. Germline CDR1 and CDR2: SNHLY and FYNNEI. The CDR3 runs 15 residues. The CDR3 spells CASSEGPERTDTQYF. CDR3 bases: TGTGCCAGCAGTGAAGGCCCAGAGCGCACAGATACGCAGTATTTT.

This clonotype was detected a few times. This chain joins TRBV6-2 or TRBV6-3 and TRBJ1-1, with D possibly matching TRBD1 (6 bases). V was pared by 7 bases and J by 5 bases, with 17 bases between. The CDR3 sequence is 14 residues long. Germline CDR1 and CDR2: MNHEY and SVGEGT. The CDR3 sequence: CASTYSWRGTEAFF. As DNA, the CDR3 is TGTGCCAGCACCTATTCCTGGAGGGGGACTGAAGCTTTCTTT.

V is TRBV5-1 and J is TRBJ1-4; possible D gene TRBD1, 6 bases. The CDR3 spans 15 residues. Trimming shortened V by 3 bases and J by 7 bases, and 16 bases separated the two germline ends. Germline loops: CDR1 SGHRS, CDR2 YFSETQ. CDR3 amino acids: CASSSQGFVREKLFF. DNA of the CDR3: TGCGCCAGCAGCTCACAGGGTTTCGTTCGTGAAAAACTGTTTTTT.

J is TRBJ2-2 and V is TRBV9; the D is unclear. The V end was cut by 2 bases, the J end by 5 bases, with 13 bases between. The length of the CDR3 is 15 residues. From germline, CDR1 is SGDLS and CDR2 YYNGEE. CDR3 region: CASSVYRGGTGELFF. The CDR3 coding sequence is TGTGCCAGCAGCGTCTACCGAGGTGGGACCGGGGAGCTGTTTTTT. Combining the CDR3 with reference TRBV9 and TRBJ2-2 gives the whole variable domain DSGVTQTPKHLITATGQRVTLRCSPRSGDLSVYWYQQSLDQGLQFLIQYYNGEERAKGNILERFSAQQFPDLHSELNLSSLELGDSALYFCASSVYRGGTGELFFGEGSRLTVL.

This clonotype was picked up a small number of times. The chain has TRBV12-3 or TRBV12-4 and TRBJ1-3, with D unresolved. V lost 11 bases to trimming and J lost 4 bases, with 18 bases between them. The CDR3 has 14 amino acids. The CDR3 loop reads CASSGWGTGNTIYF. The CDR3 region has the DNA TGTGCCTCTTCCGGGTGGGGAACCGGAAACACCATATATTTT.

The chain is built from TRBV4-3 and TRBJ1-4, with D perhaps TRBD1 (6 bases). Trimming left V 0 bases short and J 6 bases short, with 17 bases between. CDR1 and CDR2 from the germline V gene are LGHNA and YSLEER. The CDR3 runs to 17 residues. CDR3 in DNA: TGCGCCAGCAGCCAAGATCACCCTCGGGGGCGGTATGAAAAACTGTTTTTT. Encoded protein: CASSQDHPRGRYEKLFF.

This clonotype was counted between two and nine times. The chain carries TRBV18 and TRBJ2-1; D is unclear. V lost 3 bases and J lost 2, with 11 bases in between. CDR3 length equals 15 residues. The germline V gene encodes CDR1 KGHSH and CDR2 LQKENI. CDR3 DNA sequence: TGTGCCAGCTCACCGCAGGAAGGAACCTACAATGAGCAGTTCTTC. Translated: CASSPQEGTYNEQFF.

This clonotype was picked up a small number of times. The chain joins TRBV5-1 to TRBJ2-2, with TRBD2 as a possible D gene (5 bases). The CDR3 consists of 16 residues. V shed 4 bases and J shed 1 base, with 14 bases lying between them. Germline V lookup: CDR1 SGHRS, CDR2 YFSETQ. The CDR3 bases are TGCGCCAGCAGCCCAGGAGGACGCCTGAACACCGGGGAGCTGTTTTTT. Protein sequence: CASSPGGRLNTGELFF. The full variable domain, with the rest looked up from reference TRBV5-1 and TRBJ2-2, is KAGVTQTPRYLIKTRGQQVTLSCSPISGHRSVSWYQQTPGQGLQFLFEYFSETQRNKGNFPGRFSGRQFSNSRSEMNVSTLELGDSALYLCASSPGGRLNTGELFFGEGSRLTVL.

This chain uses TRBV20-1 with TRBJ1-6, with 7 positions matching TRBD1. Trimming cost V 1 base and J 5 bases; bases outside gene matches: 5. Germline assignment: CDR1 DFQATT and CDR2 SNEGSKA (reference sequence). The length of the CDR3 is 15 residues. CDR3 sequence reads: CSARVGDSHNSPLHF. Here the CDR3 DNA reads TGCAGTGCTAGAGTTGGGGACAGTCATAATTCACCCCTCCACTTT.

The chain links TRBV7-3 to TRBJ1-2, with D tentatively TRBD1 (5 bases). The CDR3 loop spans 14 amino acids. V shed 5 bases and J shed 2 bases, with 12 bases lying between them. The germline V gene has CDR1 SGHTA and CDR2 FQGTGA. The CDR3 bases are TGTGCCAGCAGCCCCACCCCAGGGAACTATGGCTACACCTTC. It codes for CASSPTPGNYGYTF.

This clonotype was counted only a few times. The chain has TRBV7-2 and TRBJ1-5, with D possibly being TRBD1 (6 bases). V shed 0 bases and J shed 2 bases, with 11 bases lying between them. CDR3 size: 16 residues. CDR1 is SGHTA, CDR2 FQGNSA, per germline. In nucleotides, the CDR3 is TGTGCCAGCAGCTTAGCTGTACAGGGTGGCAATCAGCCCCAGCATTTT. Translation: CASSLAVQGGNQPQHF.

There are a few counts of this clonotype. CDR3 sequence reads: CASRIVRWGWRETQYF. The CDR3 bases are TGTGCCAGCAGAATAGTTAGGTGGGGGTGGCGAGAGACCCAGTACTTC. V and J are TRBV11-2 and TRBJ2-5; the D call may be TRBD1 or TRBD2 (5 bases each). The V gene lost 6 bases and the J gene lost 4 bases, with 21 bases spanning the gap. This CDR3 spans 16 amino acids. The V gene's germline CDR1 is SGHAT and CDR2 FQNNGV.